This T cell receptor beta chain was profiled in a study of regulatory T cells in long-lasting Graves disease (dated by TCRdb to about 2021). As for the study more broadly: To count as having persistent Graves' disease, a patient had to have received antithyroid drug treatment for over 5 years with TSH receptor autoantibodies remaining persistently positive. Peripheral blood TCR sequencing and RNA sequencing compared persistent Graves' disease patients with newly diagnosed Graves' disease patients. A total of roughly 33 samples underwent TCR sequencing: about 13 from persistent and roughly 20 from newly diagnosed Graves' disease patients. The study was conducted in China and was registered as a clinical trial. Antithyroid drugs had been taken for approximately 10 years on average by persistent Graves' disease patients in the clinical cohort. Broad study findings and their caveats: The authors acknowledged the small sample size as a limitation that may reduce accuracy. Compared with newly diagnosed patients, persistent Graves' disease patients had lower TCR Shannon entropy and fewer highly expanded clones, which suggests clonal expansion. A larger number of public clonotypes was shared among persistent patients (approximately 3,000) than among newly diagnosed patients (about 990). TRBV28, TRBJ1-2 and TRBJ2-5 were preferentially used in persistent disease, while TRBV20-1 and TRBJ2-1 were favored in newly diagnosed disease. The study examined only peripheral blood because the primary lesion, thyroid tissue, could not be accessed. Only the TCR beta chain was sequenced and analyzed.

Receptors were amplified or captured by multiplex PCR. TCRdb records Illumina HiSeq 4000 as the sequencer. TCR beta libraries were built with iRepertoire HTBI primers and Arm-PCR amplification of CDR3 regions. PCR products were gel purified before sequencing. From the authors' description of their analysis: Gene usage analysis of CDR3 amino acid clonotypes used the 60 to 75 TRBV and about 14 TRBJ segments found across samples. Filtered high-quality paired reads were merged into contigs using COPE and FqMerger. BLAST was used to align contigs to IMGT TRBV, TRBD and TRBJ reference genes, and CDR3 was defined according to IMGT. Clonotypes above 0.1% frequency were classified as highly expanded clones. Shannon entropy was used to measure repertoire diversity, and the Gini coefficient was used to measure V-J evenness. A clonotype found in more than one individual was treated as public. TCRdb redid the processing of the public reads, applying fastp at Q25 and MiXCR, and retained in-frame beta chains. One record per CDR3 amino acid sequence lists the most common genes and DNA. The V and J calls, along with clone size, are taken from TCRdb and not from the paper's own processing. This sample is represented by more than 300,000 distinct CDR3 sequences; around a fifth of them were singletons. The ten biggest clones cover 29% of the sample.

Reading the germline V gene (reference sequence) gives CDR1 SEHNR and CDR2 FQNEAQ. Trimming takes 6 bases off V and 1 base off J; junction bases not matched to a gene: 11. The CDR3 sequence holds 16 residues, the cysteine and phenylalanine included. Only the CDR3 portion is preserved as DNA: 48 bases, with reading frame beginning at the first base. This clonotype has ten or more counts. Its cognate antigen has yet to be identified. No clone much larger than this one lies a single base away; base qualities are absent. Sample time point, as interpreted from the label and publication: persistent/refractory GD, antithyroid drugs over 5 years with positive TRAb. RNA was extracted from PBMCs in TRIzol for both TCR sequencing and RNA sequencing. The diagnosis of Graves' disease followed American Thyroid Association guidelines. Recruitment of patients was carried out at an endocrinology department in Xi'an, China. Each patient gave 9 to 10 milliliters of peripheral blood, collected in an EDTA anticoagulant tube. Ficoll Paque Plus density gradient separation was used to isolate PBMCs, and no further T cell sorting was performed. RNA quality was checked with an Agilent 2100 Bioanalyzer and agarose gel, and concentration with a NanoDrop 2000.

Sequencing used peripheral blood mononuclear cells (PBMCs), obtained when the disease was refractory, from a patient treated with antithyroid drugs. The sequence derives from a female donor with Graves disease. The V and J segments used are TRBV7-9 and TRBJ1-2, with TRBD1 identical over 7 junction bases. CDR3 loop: CASSPPRDSDNYGYTF. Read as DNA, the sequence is TGTGCCAGCAGTCCGCCCCGGGACAGTGATAACTATGGCTACACCTTC. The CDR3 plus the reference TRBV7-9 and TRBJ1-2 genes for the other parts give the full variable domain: DTGVSQNPRHKITKRGQNVTFRCDPISEHNRLYWYRQTLGQGPEFLTYFQNEAQLEKSRLLSDRFSAERPKGSFSTLEIQRTEQGDSAMYLCASSPPRDSDNYGYTFGSGTRLTVV.